This T cell receptor beta chain stems from a study of T cell clusters in autoimmune cytopenias. Study-level results: The cluster-lack signature was not seen for secondary cytopenia versus chronic lymphocytic leukemia.

TRB was amplified from about 270 ng of peripheral blood genomic DNA per sample. Of note for this clonotype: Antigen: not known.

The germline V gene encodes CDR1 MRHNA and CDR2 SNTAGT. The CDR3 sequence is 17 residues long. TRB rearrangements were amplified by touch-down multiplex PCR with mixed TRB-A/B primers. TCRdb reprocessed the multiplex PCR reads and keeps a single row for each CDR3 protein, giving no DNA. The sample has 7,000 or so distinct CDR3 sequences, and its top ten clones hold around 4.8%. These data were likewise used in another study, on T cell repertoires in aging, cancer and after chemotherapy. From that report: Repeat sampling of healthy donors over several months to years showed clear clonal overlap.

The receptor's source is a human donor in good health. The source material was peripheral blood. The chain combines TRBV6-4 with TRBJ2-3; TCRdb lists TRBD2, though no DNA is available to test this call. The CDR3 protein is CASSDSNLAGVSDTQYF.